This TCR beta chain is drawn from a study of cytomegalovirus exposure and HLA in healthy donors. Overall study: An earlier analysis identified 117 million unique TCR beta sequences in 150 million to 200 million T cells.

Amplification used 60 Vbeta primers and 13 Jbeta primers. Repertoires were generated with immunoSEQ multiplex PCR, while TCRdb's copy carries only in-frame clones and drops some. The repertoire holds about 160,000 clones, with 80% to 85% as singletons. Sample: PBMCs. The TCR sequence derives from a girl aged 2 to 10 in good health and CMV-seropositive.

Here the CDR3 DNA reads TGTGCCACCCGACCGACGGGACTCTACAATGAGCAGTTCTTC. Translation gives CATRPTGLYNEQFF. The chain uses TRBV28 and TRBJ2-1, with D maybe TRBD2 (6 bases). CDR1 MDHEN and CDR2 SYDVKM come from the germline V gene. Between the trimmed V and J ends, which lost 10 bases and 3 bases, there was a span of 16 bases. The CDR3 contains 14 residues.